The 25 T cell receptor beta chains below were found in one sample sequenced in a study of response to subunit inactivated influenza vaccine. TCRdb analysed the RT-PCR reads with MiXCR anew, one entry per CDR3 protein. The sample carries 800,000 to 1,000,000 distinct CDR3 sequences, around 20% recorded once. Material: PBMCs from blood, obtained approximately 5 days after vaccination. Receptors originate from a man aged 45 to 65 who received an inactivated influenza vaccine.

The chain recombines TRBV28 with TRBJ2-4; TRBD1 agrees at 7 bases. Germline lookup yields CDR1 MDHEN and CDR2 SYDVKM. CDR3 length: 15 amino acids. Trimming took 3 bases from V and 4 from J; bases not matched to a gene: 6. The CDR3 spells CASSFIGTEKNIQYF. As DNA, the CDR3 is TGTGCCAGCAGTTTTATCGGGACAGAAAAAAACATTCAGTACTTC.

The chain couples TRBV27 to TRBJ2-5, with D possibly being TRBD1 (5 bases). CDR3 length: 16 amino acids. Deletions cut 2 bases from V and 4 bases from J, with 17 bases between. CDR1 is MNHEY and CDR2 is SMNVEV in the germline V gene (reference sequence). DNA of the CDR3: TGTGCCAGCAGTTTAAAGGGGTTCTGGGTGGGAGAGACCCAGTACTTC. The encoded protein is CASSLKGFWVGETQYF.

The chain links TRBV9 to TRBJ2-1, with TRBD2 matching 7 bases. The CDR3 runs 15 residues. V shed 0 bases and J 5 bases; nucleotides not matched to a gene: 5. The V gene's germline CDR1 is SGDLS and CDR2 YYNGEE. The CDR3 DNA is TGTGCCAGCAGCGTAGTTGCTAGCGGAGACAATGAGCAGTTCTTC. It is translated as CASSVVASGDNEQFF. Full variable domain (rest looked up from reference TRBV9 and TRBJ2-1): DSGVTQTPKHLITATGQRVTLRCSPRSGDLSVYWYQQSLDQGLQFLIQYYNGEERAKGNILERFSAQQFPDLHSELNLSSLELGDSALYFCASSVVASGDNEQFFGPGTRLTVL.

The rearrangement uses TRBV6-1 and TRBJ1-4; D not resolved. V was clipped by 0 bases and J by 7 bases, with 12 bases between them. This CDR3 region has 15 residues. Germline loops: CDR1 MNHNS, CDR2 SASEGT. The CDR3 bases are TGTGCCAGCAGTGAAGCTCGGGGAGGTCGTGAAAAACTGTTTTTT. Its protein is CASSEARGGREKLFF.

This clonotype was observed a few times. The chain links TRBV24-1 to TRBJ2-7, with 9 bases matching TRBD1. Germline V gives CDR1 KGHDR, CDR2 SFDVKD. Germline trimming cut 3 bases from V and 4 bases from J; bases unmatched to any gene: 6. This CDR3 comprises 15 residues. CDR3 region: CATSDPGTGIYEQYF. The DNA for the CDR3 is TGTGCCACCAGTGATCCTGGGACAGGGATTTACGAGCAGTACTTC.

This clonotype was recorded many times. V is TRBV20-1 and J is TRBJ2-3; 8 bases are a match to TRBD2. The trim removed 0 bases at V and 3 bases at J, leaving 2 bases unmatched. Germline V gene lookup returns CDR1 DFQATT and CDR2 SNEGSKA (reference sequence). The CDR3 is 14 amino acids. The CDR3 DNA reads TGCAGTGCTAGAGACGGGAGGGGGACAGATACGCAGTATTTT. As protein: CSARDGRGTDTQYF.

The chain combines TRBV20-1 with TRBJ2-1; no reliable D call. This CDR3 region has 11 residues. V gave up 4 bases and J gave up 6 bases, with 7 bases separating them. The germline V gene encodes CDR1 DFQATT and CDR2 SNEGSKA (reference sequence). CDR3 DNA: TGCAGTGCTATAGTGGCCAATGAGCAGTTCTTC. Its protein is CSAIVANEQFF.

The rearrangement uses TRBV6-1 and TRBJ1-5; 7 bases agree with TRBD1. This CDR3 has 17 residues. Trimming took 6 bases from V and 5 from J; bases not matched to a gene: 16. Germline loops: CDR1 MNHNS, CDR2 SASEGT. The CDR3 is CASSLRDRLVKDQPQHF. In nucleotides, the CDR3 is TGTGCCAGCAGCCTCCGGGACAGACTCGTGAAAGATCAGCCCCAGCATTTT.

The chain combines TRBV4-2 with TRBJ2-2, with TRBD1 as a possible D gene (6 bases). This CDR3 has 15 amino acids. V lost 4 bases, J lost 1 base, and 10 bases lay in between. Germline values: CDR1 LGHNA, CDR2 YNFKEQ. The CDR3 DNA is TGTGCCAGCAGCCCTCCGACAGGGAACACCGGGGAGCTGTTTTTT. This gives the protein CASSPPTGNTGELFF.

The chain links TRBV27 to TRBJ1-6; 7 bases align to TRBD1. Looked up from germline, CDR1 is MNHEY and CDR2 is SMNVEV (reference sequence). V lost 2 bases and J lost 5; bases outside the gene matches: 6. This CDR3 is 16 amino acids long. The CDR3, as DNA: TGTGCCAGCAGTTTAAGGGGGCGCTTAAATAATTCACCCCTCCACTTT. It codes for CASSLRGRLNNSPLHF.

This clonotype was seen many times. The V gene is TRBV28, the J gene TRBJ2-7; D unclear. There are 10 residues in the CDR3. V lost 6 bases and J lost 3, with 3 bases in between. Looked up from germline, CDR1 is MDHEN and CDR2 is SYDVKM. The CDR3 spells CASSRYEQYF. The CDR3, as DNA: TGTGCCAGCAGCCGCTACGAGCAGTACTTC.

This clonotype was seen a few times. Here the CDR3 DNA reads TGTGCCAGCAAAATAGCTTCGGGGGTAGGAGAGACCCAGTACTTC. Translating gives CASKIASGVGETQYF. V and J are TRBV2 and TRBJ2-5; D perhaps matches TRBD2 (6 bases). CDR3 length equals 15 residues. V lost 7 bases and J lost 4, with 19 bases in between. Germline V CDR1 and CDR2: SNHLY, FYNNEI.

This clonotype was found many times. J is TRBJ2-1 and V is TRBV4-3, with 7 bases lining up with TRBD2. The length of the CDR3 is 14 residues. The germline gives CDR1 LGHNA, CDR2 YSLEER. J lost 8 bases, V lost 4 bases, and 8 bases had no gene match. CDR3 region: CASSPGLSIDEQFF. DNA for the CDR3: TGCGCCAGCAGCCCGGGACTATCTATCGATGAGCAGTTCTTC.

This clonotype has just a few counts. This chain links TRBV20-1 with TRBJ2-7; 8 bases are a match to TRBD2. The CDR3 runs 14 residues. Germline trimming cut 2 bases from V and 2 bases from J; bases unmatched to any gene: 5. Germline V gene sequence: CDR1 DFQATT, CDR2 SNEGSKA (reference sequence). Written as DNA, the CDR3 is TGCAGTGCTAGAAGGGTCGGGAGGGCCTACGAGCAGTACTTC. It is translated as CSARRVGRAYEQYF.

Remarks on this clonotype: At one boundary the junction diverges from the germline segment, which might be a read error. The rearrangement links TRBV12-3 or TRBV12-4 to TRBJ1-5; 9 positions agree with TRBD1. This CDR3 contains 17 residues. CDR3 sequence reads: CASSLATGTGHPQPQHF. CDR3 coding DNA: TGTGCCAGCAGTCTAGCGACCGGGACAGGGCATCCTCAGCCCCAGCATTTT.

The chain joins TRBV9 to TRBJ2-5; 10 bases are shared with TRBD2. V dropped 0 bases and J dropped 5; count of bases not matched to a gene: 7. Germline V gene lookup returns CDR1 SGDLS and CDR2 YYNGEE. The CDR3 loop spans 16 amino acids. CDR3 amino acids: CASSVGAGGHSETQYF. The CDR3 DNA is TGTGCCAGCAGCGTAGGAGCGGGGGGGCACAGCGAGACCCAGTACTTC.

This clonotype was counted between two and nine times. V and J are TRBV6-6 and TRBJ2-1; TRBD2 matches at 8 bases. The CDR3 loop spans 12 amino acids. V dropped 5 bases and J dropped 10; count of bases not matched to a gene: 4. The germline CDR1 and CDR2 sequences are MNHNY and SVGAGI (reference sequence). The CDR3 region is CASSHSGAEQFF. The CDR3 DNA reads as TGTGCCAGCAGTCATAGCGGGGCAGAGCAGTTCTTC.

This clonotype was counted ten times or more. The DNA for the CDR3 is TGTGCCAGCAGCGTAGTCCCTAGCGGGGGCTGGAATGAGCAGTTCTTC. The encoded protein is CASSVVPSGGWNEQFF. J is TRBJ2-1 and V is TRBV9; 10 bases agree with TRBD2. Looked up from germline, CDR1 is SGDLS and CDR2 is YYNGEE. With 0 bases clipped from V and 7 bases from J, the junction kept 7 bases outside the gene matches. The length of the CDR3 is 16 residues.

The chain uses TRBV10-2 and TRBJ2-7; TRBD2 matches at 9 bases. J was trimmed by 2 bases and V by 8 bases; bases with no gene match: 7. The CDR3 runs 14 residues. Germline CDR1 is WSHSY and CDR2 is SAAADI. The CDR3 DNA follows: TGCGCCAGCGGCAGCGGGGGGACCACCTACGAGCAGTACTTC. Translated: CASGSGGTTYEQYF.

This clonotype has ten or more counts. The chain uses TRBV11-2 and TRBJ2-7; TRBD1 is a possible D gene (6 bases). Germline lookup yields CDR1 SGHAT and CDR2 FQNNGV. The CDR3 has 13 residues. V gave up 5 bases and J gave up 5 bases, with 13 bases separating them. CDR3 region: CASSPQGIHEQYF. The CDR3, as DNA: TGTGCCAGCAGCCCCCAGGGGATCCACGAGCAGTACTTC.

The chain employs TRBV7-9 and TRBJ2-5; D unresolved. This CDR3 region has 14 residues. CDR1 is SEHNR and CDR2 is FQNEAQ in the germline V gene (reference sequence). V lost 2 bases and J lost 2, with 9 bases in between. DNA for the CDR3: TGTGCCAGCAGCTTACTGGACGGACAAGAGACCCAGTACTTC. It codes for CASSLLDGQETQYF.

About this clonotype: With a much larger clone just one base away, this may be a read error. The rearrangement joins TRBV5-1 to TRBJ2-1, with TRBD2 identical over 11 bases. The length of the CDR3 is 16 residues. The germline gives CDR1 SGHRS, CDR2 YFSETQ. The CDR3 region has the DNA TGCACCAGCAGCCACGGACTAGCGGGCTCCTACAATGAGCAGTTCTTC. This translates into CTSSHGLAGSYNEQFF.

The chain joins TRBV20-1 to TRBJ2-5, with 14 bases fitting TRBD2. Germline loops: CDR1 DFQATT, CDR2 SNEGSKA (reference sequence). The CDR3 runs to 15 residues. The V gene end was trimmed by 3 bases and the J gene end by 7 bases; junction bases not matched to a gene: 7. The CDR3 spells CSARGLAGVSGTQYF. The CDR3 DNA follows: TGCAGTGCTAGGGGACTAGCGGGAGTGTCCGGGACCCAGTACTTC.

This clonotype was recorded a few times. J is TRBJ2-1 and V is TRBV20-1; the match to TRBD2 covers 12 bases. The germline gives CDR1 DFQATT, CDR2 SNEGSKA (reference sequence). J gave up 3 bases and V 3 bases, and 3 bases lay outside the gene matches. This CDR3 region has 15 residues. CDR3 nucleotide sequence: TGCAGTGCTAGCCCTAGCGGGAGGGTCTACAATGAGCAGTTCTTC. Translation: CSASPSGRVYNEQFF.

This clonotype was counted only a few times. The rearrangement joins TRBV3-1 to TRBJ2-1; D is unclear. The CDR3 loop spans 18 amino acids. Germline assignment: CDR1 LGHDT and CDR2 YNNKEL (reference sequence). The V gene lost 1 base and the J gene lost 3 bases, with 19 bases spanning the gap. CDR3 sequence (DNA): TGTGCCAGCAGCCAAGTTCTTCAACTCGCGACATACTACAATGAGCAGTTCTTC. It translates to CASSQVLQLATYYNEQFF.